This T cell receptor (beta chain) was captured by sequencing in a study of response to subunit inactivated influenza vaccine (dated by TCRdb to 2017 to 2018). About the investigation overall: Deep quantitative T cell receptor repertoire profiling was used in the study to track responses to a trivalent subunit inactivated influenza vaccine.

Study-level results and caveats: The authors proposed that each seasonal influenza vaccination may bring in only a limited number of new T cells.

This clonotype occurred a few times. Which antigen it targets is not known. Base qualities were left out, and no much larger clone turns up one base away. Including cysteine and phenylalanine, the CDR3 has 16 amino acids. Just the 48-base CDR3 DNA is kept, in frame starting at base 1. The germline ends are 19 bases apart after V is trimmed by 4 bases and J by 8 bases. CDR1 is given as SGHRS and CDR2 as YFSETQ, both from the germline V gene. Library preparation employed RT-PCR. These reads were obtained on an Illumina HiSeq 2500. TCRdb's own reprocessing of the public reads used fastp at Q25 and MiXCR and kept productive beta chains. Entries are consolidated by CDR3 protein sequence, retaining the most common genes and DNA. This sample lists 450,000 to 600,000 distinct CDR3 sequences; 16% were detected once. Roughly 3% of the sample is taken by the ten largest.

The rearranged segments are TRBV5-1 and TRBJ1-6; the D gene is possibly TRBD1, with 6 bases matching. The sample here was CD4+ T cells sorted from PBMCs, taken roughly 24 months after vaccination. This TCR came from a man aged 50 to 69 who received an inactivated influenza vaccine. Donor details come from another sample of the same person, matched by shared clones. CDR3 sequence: CASSPGTSRGDSPLHF. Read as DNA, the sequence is TGCGCCAGCAGCCCCGGGACATCGCGAGGGGATTCACCCCTCCACTTT.